This TCR beta chain was identified in a study of T cell repertoires in cytomegalovirus infection. As for the study in general: Both a matching HLA type and CMV infection were indicated by public TCR beta signatures. Study conclusions and caveats: CMV carriers with the relevant HLA were identified by cumulative public TCR beta family frequency. It was HLA-C-restricted CMV-specific TCR beta clonotypes that dominated the response ex vivo.

TCRdb re-derived calls from the reads in MiXCR, one entry per CDR3 protein. This table holds approximately 290,000 distinct CDR3 sequences, under 30% found once. The CDR3 loop spans 15 amino acids. The germline V gene has CDR1 LNHDA and CDR2 SQIVND (reference sequence). V was clipped by 8 bases and J by 4 bases; unmatched bases: 8. This clonotype showed up just a few times. Antigen unknown. This sequence originates from a human donor in good health (CMV status not recorded). Some clones in this sample may be carry-over from other donors' samples. The material sequenced was PBMCs. V is TRBV19 and J is TRBJ2-1, with 10 bases aligning to TRBD2. The CDR3 protein is CASRSGRDWYNEQFF. CDR3 sequence (DNA): TGTGCCAGTCGCAGCGGGAGGGATTGGTACAATGAGCAGTTCTTC.